Below are 8 T cell receptor beta chains sequenced from a single sample in a study of T-cell memory formation after mild COVID-19. TCRdb itself ran the 5' RACE reads through MiXCR, one entry per CDR3 protein. In the table there are a few hundred thousand distinct CDR3 sequences, around an eighth of which are singletons. Sequenced sample: PBMCs or a T cell subset sorted from them (not recorded which). These receptors were collected from a young man who had mild COVID-19 (a few samples of this study predate the infection). Cell type and time point are not known.

The chain combines TRBV18 with TRBJ1-6; D unresolved. From germline, CDR1 is KGHSH and CDR2 LQKENI. V gave up 3 bases and J gave up 8 bases, with 8 bases separating them. The CDR3 covers 13 residues. CDR3: CASSPSGDSPLHF. The CDR3, as DNA: TGTGCCAGCTCACCTTCTGGTGATTCACCCCTCCACTTT. The variable domain in full, with the rest retrieved from reference TRBV18 and TRBJ1-6, is NAGVMQNPRHLVRRRGQEARLRCSPMKGHSHVYWYRQLPEEGLKFMVYLQKENIIDESGMPKERFSAEFPKEGPSILRIQQVVRGDSAAYFCASSPSGDSPLHFGNGTRLTVT.

This clonotype has more than one count but fewer than ten. The V and J genes are TRBV4-2 and TRBJ2-5; 12 bases match TRBD2. Per germline, CDR1 LGHNA and CDR2 YNFKEQ. This CDR3 has 15 amino acids. V was pared by 4 bases and J by 5 bases, with 5 bases of the junction left unmatched. Here the CDR3 DNA reads TGTGCCAGCAGCCGACTAGCGGGGGAAAGGGAGACCCAGTACTTC. Amino acids: CASSRLAGERETQYF.

A few counts support this clonotype. The chain recombines TRBV9 with TRBJ2-2; D not resolved. The germline V gene has CDR1 SGDLS and CDR2 YYNGEE. CDR3 size: 16 residues. Trimming pared 0 bases from V and 7 bases from J, leaving 16 bases between. The CDR3 sequence is CASSVARAIRSGELFF. CDR3 nucleotides: TGTGCCAGCAGCGTAGCTCGGGCGATCCGGAGCGGGGAGCTGTTTTTT.

Notes on this clonotype: One end of the junction is discordant with germline, which a read error may explain. V and J are TRBV20-1 and TRBJ2-1; TRBD1 matches at 7 bases. The CDR3 spans 13 residues. Germline values: CDR1 DFQATT, CDR2 SNEGSKA (reference sequence). The CDR3 region has the DNA TGCAGTGCTCCCCCCGCTAGCTCCCAGGGACAGTGCTTC. This encodes CSAPPASSQGQCF.

This clonotype has just a few counts. The genes are TRBV30 and TRBJ2-5; D not resolved. This CDR3 region has 13 residues. V shed 0 bases and J shed 1 base, with 6 bases lying between them. Germline V gene lookup returns CDR1 GTSNPN and CDR2 SVGIG (reference sequence). The CDR3, as DNA: TGTGCCTGGAGTGTAAACACCCAAGAGACCCAGTACTTC. This codes for CAWSVNTQETQYF. The full variable domain, completed using reference TRBV30 and TRBJ2-5, is SQTIHQWPATLVQPVGSPLSLECTVEGTSNPNLYWYRQAAGRGLQLLFYSVGIGQISSEVPQNLSASRPQDRQFILSSKKLLLSDSGFYLCAWSVNTQETQYFGPGTRLLVL.

The chain combines TRBV4-3 with TRBJ1-4, with D maybe TRBD1 (6 bases). Trimming took off 0 bases at V and 4 bases at J, with 18 bases between the two ends. Germline CDR1 is LGHNA and CDR2 is YSLEER. The CDR3 runs 18 residues. CDR3 coding DNA: TGCGCCAGCAGCCAAGACTGGGATGGAGGGACACTTAATGAAAAACTGTTTTTT. Its translation is CASSQDWDGGTLNEKLFF.

This clonotype was observed a few times. The chain links TRBV29-1 to TRBJ2-7, with D hard to call. The CDR3 loop spans 14 amino acids. V lost 0 bases, J lost 4 bases, and 13 bases lay in between. Germline V gene lookup returns CDR1 SQVTM and CDR2 ANQGSEA. CDR3 sequence reads: CSVEESWGQYEQYF. In DNA, the CDR3 is TGCAGCGTTGAAGAAAGCTGGGGTCAGTACGAGCAGTACTTC.

The gene calls are TRBV30 and TRBJ2-1, with 7 nucleotides matching TRBD1. From germline, CDR1 is GTSNPN and CDR2 SVGIG (reference sequence). The junction had 12 bases not matched to a gene; V was cut back by 1 base and J by 3 bases. This CDR3 contains 17 residues. This CDR3 is CAWSGIKTGLNYNEQFF. Here the CDR3 DNA reads TGTGCCTGGAGTGGAATAAAGACAGGGCTTAACTACAATGAGCAGTTCTTC.